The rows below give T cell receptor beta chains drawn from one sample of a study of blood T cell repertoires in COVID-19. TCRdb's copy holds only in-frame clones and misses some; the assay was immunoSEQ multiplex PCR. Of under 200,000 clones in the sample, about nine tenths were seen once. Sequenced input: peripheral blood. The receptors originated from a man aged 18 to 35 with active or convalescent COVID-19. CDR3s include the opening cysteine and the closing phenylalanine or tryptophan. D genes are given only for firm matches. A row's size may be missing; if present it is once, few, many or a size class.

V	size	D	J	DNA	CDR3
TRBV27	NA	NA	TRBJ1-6	TGTGCCAGCAGATCAGGCTTTTCCAATTCACCCCTCCACTTT	CASRSGFSNSPLHF
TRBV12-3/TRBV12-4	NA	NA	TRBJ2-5	TGTGCCAGCAGTTTGGCTTCTCAAGAGACCCAGTACTTC	CASSLASQETQYF
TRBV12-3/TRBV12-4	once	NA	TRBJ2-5	TGTGCCAGCAGCCCGGGACTCCAAGAGACCCAGTACTTC	CASSPGLQETQYF
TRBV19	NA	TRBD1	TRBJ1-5	TGTGCCAGTAGTATCGGACAGGGTGGTAATCAGCCCCAGCATTTT	CASSIGQGGNQPQHF
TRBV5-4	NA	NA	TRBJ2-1	TGTGCCAGCAGCTTACAGGGTCTTAAGCGCGATGAGCAGTTCTTC	CASSLQGLKRDEQFF
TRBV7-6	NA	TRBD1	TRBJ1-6	TGTGCCAGACGGGACAGGGGATTGACCATCGTCCCACCCCTCCACTTT	CARRDRGLTIVPPLHF
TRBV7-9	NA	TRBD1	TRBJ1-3	TGTGCCAGCAGCTTTCTGACAGGGGAGGGAAACACCATATATTTT	CASSFLTGEGNTIYF
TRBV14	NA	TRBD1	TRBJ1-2	TGTGCCAGCAGCCAAGATGACAGGGCCCTTATCTATGGCTACACCTTC	CASSQDDRALIYGYTF
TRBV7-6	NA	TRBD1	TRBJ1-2	TGTGCCAGCAGCTTAACCCCCGGGACAGGATATATATCTGGCTACACCTTC	CASSLTPGTGYISGYTF
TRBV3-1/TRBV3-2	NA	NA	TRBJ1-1	TGTGCCAGCAGACAGACACTCGGCACTGAAGCTTTCTTT	CASRQTLGTEAFF
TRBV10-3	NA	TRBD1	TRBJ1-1	TGTGCCATCACCCCTGGGACAGCTAACACTGAAGCTTTCTTT	CAITPGTANTEAFF
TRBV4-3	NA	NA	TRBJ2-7	TGCGCCAGCAGCCGGGGATTCGGGGACTCCTACGAGCAGTACTTC	CASSRGFGDSYEQYF
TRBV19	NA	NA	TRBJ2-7	TGTGCCAGTAGTACCAGCTCCTACGAGCAGTACTTC	CASSTSSYEQYF
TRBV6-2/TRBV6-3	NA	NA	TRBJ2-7	TGTGCCAGCAGTTTCTGGGCAGGCGACGAGCAGTACTTC	CASSFWAGDEQYF
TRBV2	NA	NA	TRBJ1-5	TGTGCCAGCAGCCCCTTCGGGGGGCCCCAGCATTTT	CASSPFGGPQHF
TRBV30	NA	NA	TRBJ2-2	TGTGCCTGGCGTCCACAAAACACCGGGGAGCTGTTTTTT	CAWRPQNTGELFF
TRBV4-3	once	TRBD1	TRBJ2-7	TGCGCCAGCAGCCAAGATTGGGACAGCTCCTACGAGCAGTACTTC	CASSQDWDSSYEQYF
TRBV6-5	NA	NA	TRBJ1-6	TGTGCCACCCACAGTAGCTCCTATAATTCACCCCTCCACTTT	CATHSSSYNSPLHF
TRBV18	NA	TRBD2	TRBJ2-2	TGTGCCAGCTCACCTGCTCTAGCGGGACCCACCGGGGAGCTGTTTTTT	CASSPALAGPTGELFF
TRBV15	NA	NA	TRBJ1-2	TGTGCCACCAGCACTACTCCGGGTCGGAGTGGTGGCTACACCTTC	CATSTTPGRSGGYTF
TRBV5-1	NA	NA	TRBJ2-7	TGCGCCAGCAGCTTGGAGTGGGGTGCGGGCGAGCAGTACTTC	CASSLEWGAGEQYF
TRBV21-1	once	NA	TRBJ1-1	TGTGCCAACAACAGGGGCCACAAGAAATCTGAAGCTTTCTTT	CANNRGHKKSEAFF
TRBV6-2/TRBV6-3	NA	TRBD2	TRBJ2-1	TGTGCCAGCAGTATGGGACTAGGAACAGTAGAGCAGTTCTTC	CASSMGLGTVEQFF
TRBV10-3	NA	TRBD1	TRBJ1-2	TGTGCCACTTGGGACAGAGCCTCGGATGGCTACACCTTC	CATWDRASDGYTF
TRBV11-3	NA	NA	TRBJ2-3	TGTGCCAGCAGCGTAGGGGTTGCAGGGGATAGCACAGATACGCAGTATTTT	CASSVGVAGDSTDTQYF
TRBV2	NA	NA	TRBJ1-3	TGTGCCATAGACAGCGACAGCTCTGGAAACACCATATATTTT	CAIDSDSSGNTIYF
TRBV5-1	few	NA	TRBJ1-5	TGCGCCAGCAGCTTGGCCCCAGATCAGCCCCAGCATTTT	CASSLAPDQPQHF
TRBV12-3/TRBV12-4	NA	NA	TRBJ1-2	TGTGCCAGCAGTTTAGTAGTCCCCCCCGGCTACACCTTC	CASSLVVPPGYTF
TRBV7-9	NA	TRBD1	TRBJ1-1	TGTGCCAGCAGCTCGGGCCTAAACAGGGGAGGCACTGAAGCTTTCTTT	CASSSGLNRGGTEAFF
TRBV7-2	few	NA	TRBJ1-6	TGTGCCAGCAGCCCCTTTGGCCGATCTTATAATTCACCCCTCCACTTT	CASSPFGRSYNSPLHF
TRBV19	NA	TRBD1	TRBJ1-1	TGTGCCAGTAGTCCTCAACAGGGGGCGAGCACTGAAGCTTTCTTT	CASSPQQGASTEAFF
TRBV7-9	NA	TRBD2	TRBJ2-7	TGTGCCAGCAGCTCAACCACCGGGACTAGTGTCGAGCAGTACTTC	CASSSTTGTSVEQYF
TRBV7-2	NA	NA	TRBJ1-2	TGTGCCAGCAGCTTAGTACAGAACTATGGCTACACCTTC	CASSLVQNYGYTF
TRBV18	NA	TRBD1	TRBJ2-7	TGTGCCAGCTCCGCCCAGGGGGTCTACGAGCAGTACTTC	CASSAQGVYEQYF
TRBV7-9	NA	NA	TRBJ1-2	TGTGCCAGCAGCTTAGACAGCCTCTATGGCTACACCTTC	CASSLDSLYGYTF
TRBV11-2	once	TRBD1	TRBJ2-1	TGTGCCAGCAGCTCCAGCCGGGACAGATACAATGAGCAGTTCTTC	CASSSSRDRYNEQFF
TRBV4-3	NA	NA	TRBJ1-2	TGCGCCAGCAGCCAAGCCGGGGGTACCAAACGGGTGCCTGGCTACACCTTC	CASSQAGGTKRVPGYTF
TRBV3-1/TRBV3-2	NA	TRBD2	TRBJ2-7	TGTGCCAGCAGCTACGGACTAGCGGGGCACTACGAGCAGTACTTC	CASSYGLAGHYEQYF
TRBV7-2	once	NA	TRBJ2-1	TGTGCCAGCAGCTTAGATTCGGGCTACAATGAGCAGTTCTTC	CASSLDSGYNEQFF
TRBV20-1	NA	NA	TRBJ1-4	TGCAGTGCCCCGAGAGTTGAAAAACTGTTTTTT	CSAPRVEKLFF
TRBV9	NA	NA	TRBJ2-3	TGTGCCAGCAGCGTAGGCGAGCAAGATACGCAGTATTTT	CASSVGEQDTQYF
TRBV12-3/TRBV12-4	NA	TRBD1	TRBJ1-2	TGTGCCAGCAGTTGGGACAGATCCCATGGCTACACCTTC	CASSWDRSHGYTF
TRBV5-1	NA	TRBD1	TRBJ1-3	TGCGCCAGCAGCAGCAGCTTAACAGGGGTCTCTGGAAACACCATATATTTT	CASSSSLTGVSGNTIYF
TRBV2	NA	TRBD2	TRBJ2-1	TGTGCCAGCAGTGGGCTAGCGGGGGATAATGAGCAGTTCTTC	CASSGLAGDNEQFF
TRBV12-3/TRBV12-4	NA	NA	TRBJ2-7	TGTGCCAGCAGTTTAGGGCAGTCCTACGAGCAGTACTTC	CASSLGQSYEQYF
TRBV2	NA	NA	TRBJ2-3	TGTGCCAGCAGGGTCAGGGGGGCGCAGGCAGATACGCAGTATTTT	CASRVRGAQADTQYF
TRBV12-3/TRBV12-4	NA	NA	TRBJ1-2	TGTGCCAGCAGTTTCAGGGGCGCGAATGGCTACACCTTC	CASSFRGANGYTF